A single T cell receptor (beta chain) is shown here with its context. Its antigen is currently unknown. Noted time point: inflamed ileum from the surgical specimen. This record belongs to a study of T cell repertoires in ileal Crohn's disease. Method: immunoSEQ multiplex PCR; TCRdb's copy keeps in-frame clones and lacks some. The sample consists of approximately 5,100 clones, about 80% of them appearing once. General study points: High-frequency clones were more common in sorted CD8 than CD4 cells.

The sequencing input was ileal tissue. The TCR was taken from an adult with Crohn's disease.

The CDR3 is CASSLDEVGAKNIQYF. The CDR3 nucleotides are TGTGCCAGCAGCTTAGATGAGGTGGGGGCCAAAAACATTCAGTACTTC. V gene TRBV7-2 combines with J gene TRBJ2-4; D unresolved. Germline-derived CDR1 and CDR2 are SGHTA and FQGNSA. CDR3 size: 16 residues. The ends were cut back, 1 base at V and 1 base at J, with 11 bases in the middle.